This entry concerns a single T cell receptor beta chain. Profiling relied on immunoSEQ multiplex PCR, and the TCRdb table lists in-frame clones only, not all of them. This table has approximately 2.5 million clones, around nine tenths appearing once. The study separated CD4+ cells into CD45RA+ naive and CD45RA-negative memory subsets. This record belongs to a study of shared clonotypes between healthy human individuals. This CDR3 is built from 13 residues. V was shortened by 11 bases and J by 1 base, with 14 bases between the two germline ends. Germline CDR1 and CDR2: ENHRY and SYGVKD. The chain links TRBV10-3 to TRBJ1-1, with D maybe TRBD1 (6 bases). The sequenced material came from naive CD4+ T cells sorted from blood. Subset given: CD45RA+ positively selected. The receptor was isolated from a young man in good health. CDR3 sequence reads: CASQGTANTEAFF. CDR3 DNA: TGTGCCTCCCAGGGGACGGCGAACACTGAAGCTTTCTTT.